This entry lists 17 T cell receptor beta chains sequenced from one sample in a study of tumor-infiltrating lymphocytes in primary liver carcinoma. Constant-region priming of around 500 ng total RNA yielded TCR beta cDNA. Three nested multiplex PCR rounds of slightly modified ARM-PCR generated TCR beta libraries. Running nine to ten cycles apiece, the first two PCR rounds relied on TRBV1-TRBV30 forward primers together with a C-beta reverse primer. TCRdb passed the multiplex PCR reads through MiXCR, listing each CDR3 protein once. The repertoire holds approximately 330,000 distinct CDR3 sequences, with less than 70% as singletons. Blood RNA came from unsorted whole blood; germline DNA was also extracted. The sequenced sample consisted of peripheral blood. These TCRs come from a man aged 35 to 55 with primary liver carcinoma and hepatitis B virus infection.

The rearrangement links TRBV6-2 or TRBV6-3 to TRBJ1-1; D is ambiguous. The germline CDR1 and CDR2 sequences are MNHEY and SVGEGT. The CDR3 consists of 13 residues. V lost 6 bases and J 6 bases, leaving 14 bases between the germline ends. CDR3 coding DNA: TGTGCCAGCAGCTCCCAGTTGGCGCCTGAAGCTTTCTTT. Protein: CASSSQLAPEAFF.

The V and J genes are TRBV11-1 and TRBJ2-1; 7 positions agree with TRBD1. Germline lookup yields CDR1 SGHAT and CDR2 FQDESV (reference sequence). The trim removed 5 bases at V and 8 bases at J, leaving 12 bases unmatched. The CDR3 is 15 residues long. CDR3 residues: CASSVHRGQLDEQFF. CDR3 nucleotide sequence: TGTGCCAGCAGCGTTCACAGGGGACAATTGGATGAGCAGTTCTTC.

The chain combines TRBV11-2 with TRBJ2-1, with D hard to call. The CDR3 is 15 amino acids. Per germline, CDR1 SGHAT and CDR2 FQNNGV. The V end lost 9 bases, the J end lost 0 bases, and 15 bases lay between the germline ends. The CDR3 nucleotides read TGTGCCAGTAGCCTGACACAGAGCTCCTACAATGAGCAGTTCTTC. Translated: CASSLTQSSYNEQFF.

This clonotype was counted a single time. V gene TRBV28 combines with J gene TRBJ2-7; D is perhaps TRBD1 (7 bases). The CDR3 totals 15 residues. From germline, CDR1 is MDHEN and CDR2 SYDVKM. V was shortened by 5 bases and J by 0 bases, with 14 bases between the two germline ends. In DNA, the CDR3 is TGTGCCAGCAGTGCGGGGACAGCCAACTCCTACGAGCAGTACTTC. This gives the protein CASSAGTANSYEQYF.

The rearrangement uses TRBV28 and TRBJ2-1, with D perhaps assigned TRBD1 or TRBD2 (5 bases each). The CDR3 has 14 amino acids. CDR1 MDHEN and CDR2 SYDVKM come from the germline V gene. Trimming left V 6 bases short and J 9 bases short, with 18 bases between. CDR3 amino acids: CASSNPGRDGEQFF. CDR3 nucleotides: TGTGCCAGCAGCAACCCCGGACGGGACGGTGAGCAGTTCTTC.

This clonotype has only a few counts. One end of the junction does not line up with germline, which may come from a read error. CDR3: CAGSIYQGEGAKNIQYF. The CDR3 DNA sequence: TGTGCCGGCAGCATCTACCAGGGCGAAGGGGCCAAAAACATTCAGTACTTT. The chain recombines TRBV11-2 with TRBJ2-4, with D perhaps TRBD1 (5 bases). The CDR3 runs 17 residues. Looked up from germline, CDR1 is SGHAT and CDR2 is FQNNGV.

Remarks on this clonotype: The junction and the germline gene differ at one end; a read error may be behind it. This chain connects TRBV4-3 to TRBJ2-7; either TRBD1 or TRBD2 may supply D (5 bases each). Germline CDR1 LGHNA, CDR2 YSLEER. The CDR3 is made up of 15 amino acids. The chain's CDR3 is CASSQESGRKYEQYF. The CDR3 DNA sequence: TGCGCAAGCAGCCAAGAATCGGGACGGAAATACGAGCAGTACTTC.

This clonotype was seen repeatedly, ten times or more. The J gene is TRBJ1-2, the V gene TRBV6-2 or TRBV6-3; TRBD1 matches 8 bases. This CDR3 spans 16 amino acids. The germline CDR1 and CDR2 sequences are MNHEY and SVGEGT. With V trimmed by 0 bases and J by 5 bases, 8 bases remained unmatched. In DNA form, the CDR3 reads TGTGCCAGCAGTTACTCGGGACAGGCTATTTTATATGGCTACACCTTC. Its translation: CASSYSGQAILYGYTF.

The J gene is TRBJ2-7, the V gene TRBV7-9; 8 bases are a match to TRBD1. CDR1 is SEHNR and CDR2 is FQNEAQ in the germline V gene (reference sequence). This CDR3 is 13 amino acids long. Trimming removed 10 bases from V and 1 base from J; junction bases left unmatched: 6. The CDR3 DNA sequence: TGTGCCACCAATCGGGACAGGTCCTACGAGCAGTACTTC. Translation gives CATNRDRSYEQYF. Filled out from reference TRBV7-9 and TRBJ2-7, the complete variable domain reads DTGVSQNPRHKITKRGQNVTFRCDPISEHNRLYWYRQTLGQGPEFLTYFQNEAQLEKSRLLSDRFSAERPKGSFSTLEIQRTEQGDSAMYLCATNRDRSYEQYFGPGTRLTVT.

V usage is TRBV28 and J usage is TRBJ2-7, with 7 bases matching TRBD1. The J segment lost 2 bases and the V segment lost 5 bases, leaving 6 bases of the junction unmatched. CDR3 length: 14 amino acids. The germline V gene has CDR1 MDHEN and CDR2 SYDVKM. CDR3 bases: TGTGCCAGCAGTCTGGGACAGTCCCCCTACGAGCAGTACTTC. The encoded protein is CASSLGQSPYEQYF. Drawing the rest from reference TRBV28 and TRBJ2-7, the complete variable domain is DVKVTQSSRYLVKRTGEKVFLECVQDMDHENMFWYRQDPGLGLRLIYFSYDVKMKEKGDIPEGYSVSREKKERFSLILESASTNQTSMYLCASSLGQSPYEQYFGPGTRLTVT.

A word on this clonotype: Possible read error: a much larger clone is one base away. The chain couples TRBV6-6 to TRBJ2-3; 9 nucleotides line up with TRBD1. Germline V lookup: CDR1 MNHNY, CDR2 SVGAGI (reference sequence). CDR3 length: 16 residues. Here the CDR3 reads CACSYLGTGITDTQYF. In DNA, the CDR3 is TGTGCCTGCAGTTATCTCGGGACAGGGATAACAGATACGCAGTATTTT.

This rearrangement joins TRBV5-6 to TRBJ1-3, with 7 bases matching TRBD1. The CDR3 spans 15 residues. Germline V gene sequence: CDR1 SGHDT, CDR2 YYEEEE. With 6 bases clipped from V and 4 bases from J, the junction kept 10 bases outside the gene matches. Here the CDR3 reads CASTLTGETGNTIYF. CDR3 nucleotide sequence: TGTGCCAGCACCCTAACAGGGGAAACCGGAAACACCATATATTTT.

About this clonotype itself: The junction shows a germline mismatch at one end, possibly a read error. V gene TRBV11-2 combines with J gene TRBJ1-2; D is unresolved. The germline gives CDR1 SGHAT, CDR2 FQNNGV. There are 13 residues in the CDR3. The CDR3 DNA reads TGTGCCAGTAGCTTAGTCCCGAGATATGGCTACACCTTT. This codes for CASSLVPRYGYTF. The complete variable domain, with remaining parts taken from reference TRBV11-2 and TRBJ1-2, reads EAGVAQSPRYKIIEKRQSVAFWCNPISGHATLYWYQQILGQGPKLLIQFQNNGVVDDSQLPKDRFSAERLKGVDSTLKIQPAKLEDSAVYLCASSLVPRYGYTFGSGTRLTVV.

This clonotype has just a few counts. Here the CDR3 reads CASSLYSGGPGIEQFF. CDR3 nucleotide sequence: TGTGCCAGCAGCTTGTATTCTGGTGGTCCAGGTATCGAGCAGTTCTTC. The chain carries TRBV5-4 and TRBJ2-1, with unresolved D. The CDR3 is made up of 16 amino acids. From germline, CDR1 is SGHNT and CDR2 YYREEE (reference sequence). The V and J ends lost 1 base and 10 bases respectively, with 21 bases between them.

For this clonotype: A much bigger clone sits one base away, suggesting this may be a read error. The chain combines TRBV5-1 with TRBJ2-3; TRBD1 is a possible D gene (6 bases). Germline V gene lookup returns CDR1 SGHRS and CDR2 YFSETQ. The CDR3 is 14 amino acids. The CDR3 reads CTSSQSEQGITQYF. CDR3 DNA: TGCACCAGCAGTCAGTCAGAGCAGGGGATAACGCAGTATTTT.

As for this clonotype: Given a much more abundant clone one base away, this may be a read error. This chain links TRBV6-2 or TRBV6-3 with TRBJ1-5, with 7 bases that match TRBD1. V dropped 4 bases and J dropped 8; count of bases not matched to a gene: 8. Germline V gives CDR1 MNHEY, CDR2 SVGEGT. This CDR3 region has 14 residues. CDR3 coding DNA: TGTGCCAGCAGTTTACAGGGGAGTAATAAGCCCCAGCATTTT. Amino acids: CASSLQGSNKPQHF.

Remarks on this clonotype: A clone one base away is much larger, so this may be a read error. V and J are TRBV10-3 and TRBJ2-1, with TRBD2 matching 8 bases. Germline-derived CDR1 and CDR2 are ENHRY and SYGVKD. This CDR3 is built from 15 residues. V was clipped by 3 bases and J by 3 bases; unmatched bases: 4. CDR3 DNA: TGTGCCATCAGTGAAAGCGGGAGCTACTACAATGAGCAGTTCTTC. Amino acid sequence: CAISESGSYYNEQFF.